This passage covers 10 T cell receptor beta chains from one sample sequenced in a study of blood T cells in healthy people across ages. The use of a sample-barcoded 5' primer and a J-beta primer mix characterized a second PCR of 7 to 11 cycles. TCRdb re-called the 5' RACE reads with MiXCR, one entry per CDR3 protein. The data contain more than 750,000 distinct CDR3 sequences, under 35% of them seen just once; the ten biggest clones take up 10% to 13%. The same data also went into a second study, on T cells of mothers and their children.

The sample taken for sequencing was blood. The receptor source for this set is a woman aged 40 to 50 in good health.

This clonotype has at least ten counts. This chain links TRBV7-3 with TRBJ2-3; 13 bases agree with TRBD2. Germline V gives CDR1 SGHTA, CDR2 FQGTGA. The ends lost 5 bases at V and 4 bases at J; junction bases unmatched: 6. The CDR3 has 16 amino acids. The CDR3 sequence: CASSLRLAGGPDTQYF. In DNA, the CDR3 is TGTGCCAGCAGCCTGAGACTAGCGGGGGGCCCAGATACGCAGTATTTT.

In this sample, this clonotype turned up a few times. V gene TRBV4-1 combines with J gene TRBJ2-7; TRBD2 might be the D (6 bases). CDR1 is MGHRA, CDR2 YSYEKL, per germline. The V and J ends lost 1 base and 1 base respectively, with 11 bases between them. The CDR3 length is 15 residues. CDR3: CASSQGGVGSYEQYF. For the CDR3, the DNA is TGCGCCAGCAGCCAAGGGGGGGTGGGGTCCTACGAGCAGTACTTC.

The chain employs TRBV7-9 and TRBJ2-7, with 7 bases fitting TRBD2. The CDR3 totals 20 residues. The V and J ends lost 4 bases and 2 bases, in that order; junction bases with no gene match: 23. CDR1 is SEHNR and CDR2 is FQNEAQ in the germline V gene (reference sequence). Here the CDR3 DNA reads TGTGCCAGCAGCTCCCAGCTACGGGCCAGCGGGATAGAGAAGACCTACGAGCAGTACTTC. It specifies CASSSQLRASGIEKTYEQYF.

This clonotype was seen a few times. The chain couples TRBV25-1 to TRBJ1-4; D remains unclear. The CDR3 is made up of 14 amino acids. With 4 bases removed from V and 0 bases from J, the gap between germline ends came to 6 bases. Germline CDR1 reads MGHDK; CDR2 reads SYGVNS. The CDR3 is CASSGHSTNEKLFF. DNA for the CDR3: TGTGCCAGCAGTGGACACTCAACTAATGAAAAACTGTTTTTT. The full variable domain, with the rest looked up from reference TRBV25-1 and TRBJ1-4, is EADIYQTPRYLVIGTGKKITLECSQTMGHDKMYWYQQDPGMELHLIHYSYGVNSTEKGDLSSESTVSRIRTEHFPLTLESARPSHTSQYLCASSGHSTNEKLFFGSGTQLSVL.

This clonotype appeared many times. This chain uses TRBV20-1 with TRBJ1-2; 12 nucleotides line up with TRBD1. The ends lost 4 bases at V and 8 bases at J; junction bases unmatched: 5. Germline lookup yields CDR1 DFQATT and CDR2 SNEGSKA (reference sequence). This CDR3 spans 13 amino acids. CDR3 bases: TGCAGTGCTAAGGGGACAGGGGGCGAGGGCTACACCTTC. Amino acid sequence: CSAKGTGGEGYTF.

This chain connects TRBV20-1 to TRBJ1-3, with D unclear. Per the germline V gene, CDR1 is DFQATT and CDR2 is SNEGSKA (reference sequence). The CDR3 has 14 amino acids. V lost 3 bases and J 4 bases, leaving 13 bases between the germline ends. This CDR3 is CSASLSGSGNTIYF. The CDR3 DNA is TGCAGTGCTAGTCTATCGGGTTCGGGAAACACCATATATTTT.

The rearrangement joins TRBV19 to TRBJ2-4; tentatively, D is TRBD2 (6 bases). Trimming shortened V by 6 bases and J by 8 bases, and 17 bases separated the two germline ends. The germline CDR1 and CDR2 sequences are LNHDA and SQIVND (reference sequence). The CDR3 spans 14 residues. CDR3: CASRRGAGLDIQYF. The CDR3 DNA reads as TGTGCCAGTAGGCGCGGGGCAGGGCTTGACATTCAGTACTTC.

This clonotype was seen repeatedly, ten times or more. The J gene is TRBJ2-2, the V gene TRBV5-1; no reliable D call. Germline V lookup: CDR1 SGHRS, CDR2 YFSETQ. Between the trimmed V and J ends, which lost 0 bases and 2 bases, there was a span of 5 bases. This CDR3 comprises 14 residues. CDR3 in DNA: TGCGCCAGCAGCTTGGCGGCTAACACCGGGGAGCTGTTTTTT. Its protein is CASSLAANTGELFF.

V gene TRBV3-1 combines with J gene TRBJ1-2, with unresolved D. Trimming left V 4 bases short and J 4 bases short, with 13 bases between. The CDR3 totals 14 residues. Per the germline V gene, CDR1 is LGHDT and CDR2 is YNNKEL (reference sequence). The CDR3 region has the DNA TGTGCCAGCAGCCCCCAGGAGGCTGGCTATGGCTACACCTTC. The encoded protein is CASSPQEAGYGYTF.

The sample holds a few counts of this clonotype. For the CDR3, the DNA is TGCAGCGTCTCGACAGGAGGCAATCAGCCCCAGCATTTT. Translating it yields CSVSTGGNQPQHF. This chain connects TRBV29-1 to TRBJ1-5, with D perhaps matching TRBD1 (6 bases). Germline values: CDR1 SQVTM, CDR2 ANQGSEA. This CDR3 comprises 13 residues. V gave up 6 bases and J gave up 2 bases, with 11 bases separating them.